A single sample is the source of the 23 T cell receptor beta chains below, sequenced in a study of T cells in localized non-small cell lung cancer. Assay: immunoSEQ multiplex PCR; the TCRdb copy retains only in-frame clones and omits some. The profile shows about 41,000 clones, about nine tenths of them singletons. This specimen was peripheral blood, taken before any cancer treatment. These receptors were obtained from a female donor at least 60 years old with stage I squamous cell lung carcinoma.

The chain uses TRBV10-3 and TRBJ2-3; a weak D match, TRBD2 (6 bases). The CDR3 runs 13 residues. Trimming removed 11 bases from V and 4 bases from J, with 16 bases in between. The germline gives CDR1 ENHRY, CDR2 SYGVKD. For the CDR3, the DNA is TGTGCCCCGGGACTTCCGAAGGCAGATACGCAGTATTTT. Its translation is CAPGLPKADTQYF.

V and J are TRBV30 and TRBJ1-2, with D perhaps matching TRBD1 (5 bases). The CDR3 extends over 13 amino acids. The ends were cut back, 0 bases at V and 7 bases at J, with 12 bases in the middle. Germline V CDR1 and CDR2: GTSNPN, SVGIG (reference sequence). This chain's CDR3 is CAWSVVGGGGYTF. The CDR3 nucleotides are TGTGCCTGGAGTGTAGTGGGGGGAGGTGGCTACACCTTC.

This chain joins TRBV2 and TRBJ1-2; TRBD1 aligns across 11 bases. Germline V gene lookup returns CDR1 SNHLY and CDR2 FYNNEI. The CDR3 runs 19 residues. Trimming cost V 5 bases and J 1 base; bases outside gene matches: 15. The CDR3 DNA reads as TGTGCCAGCAGTCTCAAAGGAGGACAGGGGGCTAGTCTTAACTATGGCTACACCTTC. This codes for CASSLKGGQGASLNYGYTF.

The rearrangement uses TRBV5-4 and TRBJ2-7; TRBD1 agrees at 9 bases. After removal of 4 bases from V and 2 bases from J, the junction contained 1 base not matched to a gene. Germline V gene sequence: CDR1 SGHNT, CDR2 YYREEE (reference sequence). This CDR3 has 13 amino acids. Written as DNA, the CDR3 is TGTGCCAGCAGCGGGACAGGGACCTACGAGCAGTACTTC. This gives the protein CASSGTGTYEQYF.

The gene calls are TRBV7-3 and TRBJ2-1; tentatively, D is TRBD2 (5 bases). CDR3 length equals 15 residues. From germline, CDR1 is SGHTA and CDR2 FQGTGA. Trimming removed 2 bases from V and 0 bases from J, with 8 bases in between. The CDR3 coding sequence is TGTGCCAGCAGCTTAGACTATAACTCCTACAATGAGCAGTTCTTC. This codes for CASSLDYNSYNEQFF.

The chain recombines TRBV6-6 with TRBJ1-5; D is possibly TRBD1 (6 bases). V was trimmed by 2 bases and J by 4 bases, leaving 15 bases between them. The CDR3 contains 16 residues. The germline V gene has CDR1 MNHNY and CDR2 SVGAGI (reference sequence). The CDR3 sequence: CASSYGAGGRNQPQHF. The CDR3 nucleotides read TGTGCCAGCAGTTACGGGGCCGGGGGGCGAAATCAGCCCCAGCATTTT.

The chain carries TRBV6-7 and TRBJ2-5, with D possibly being TRBD2 (6 bases). TRBV6-7 is placed among ORFs of uncertain function. This CDR3 is built from 16 residues. The V end was cut by 5 bases, the J end by 5 bases, with 21 bases between. CDR3 in DNA: TGTGCCAGCAGTAGTCCACCGATCAGACTAGTGGAGACCCAGTACTTC. As protein: CASSSPPIRLVETQYF.

This clone was counted a few times. The V call is TRBV28, the J call TRBJ1-1; 7 nucleotides align to TRBD1. This CDR3 is built from 15 residues. Per the germline V gene, CDR1 is MDHEN and CDR2 is SYDVKM. V was clipped by 3 bases and J by 1 base; unmatched bases: 5. In DNA form, the CDR3 reads TGTGCCAGCAGTTTCCAAAGGGGGCGGAACACTGAAGCTTTCTTT. It yields the protein CASSFQRGRNTEAFF.

The chain couples TRBV9 to TRBJ2-2; no firm D call. The germline CDR1 and CDR2 sequences are SGDLS and YYNGEE. This CDR3 region has 14 residues. The V and J ends lost 4 bases and 6 bases respectively, with 13 bases between them. This CDR3 reads CASSLHLDAGELFF. The CDR3 DNA follows: TGTGCCAGCAGCTTGCATTTAGATGCCGGGGAGCTGTTTTTT. Full variable domain (outside the CDR3, taken from reference TRBV9 and TRBJ2-2): DSGVTQTPKHLITATGQRVTLRCSPRSGDLSVYWYQQSLDQGLQFLIQYYNGEERAKGNILERFSAQQFPDLHSELNLSSLELGDSALYFCASSLHLDAGELFFGEGSRLTVL.

The chain recombines TRBV6-6 with TRBJ2-2; TRBD2 agrees at 8 bases. In germline, CDR1 is MNHNY, CDR2 SVGAGI (reference sequence). The CDR3 is made up of 15 amino acids. The junction had 4 bases not matched to a gene; V was cut back by 6 bases and J by 1 base. CDR3 DNA: TGTGCCAGCAGCCAAAGCGGGGGGAACACCGGGGAGCTGTTTTTT. Its translation is CASSQSGGNTGELFF.

The chain joins TRBV29-1 to TRBJ2-3, with 8 bases fitting TRBD1. This CDR3 has 14 residues. CDR1 and CDR2 from the germline V gene are SQVTM and ANQGSEA. The V gene end was trimmed by 6 bases and the J gene end by 2 bases; junction bases not matched to a gene: 7. This CDR3 reads CSVWRDRNTDTQYF. Here the CDR3 DNA reads TGCAGCGTCTGGCGGGACAGGAACACAGATACGCAGTATTTT.

This chain uses TRBV11-2 with TRBJ2-5; D might be TRBD1 or TRBD2, each matching 6 bases. Trimming cost V 1 base and J 4 bases, with 10 bases left between them. Germline V lookup: CDR1 SGHAT, CDR2 FQNNGV. CDR3 length: 14 residues. The chain's CDR3 is CASSLAGARETQYF. CDR3 nucleotide sequence: TGTGCCAGCAGCTTAGCGGGGGCTCGAGAGACCCAGTACTTC. The entire variable domain, with the rest obtained from reference TRBV11-2 and TRBJ2-5, is as follows: EAGVAQSPRYKIIEKRQSVAFWCNPISGHATLYWYQQILGQGPKLLIQFQNNGVVDDSQLPKDRFSAERLKGVDSTLKIQPAKLEDSAVYLCASSLAGARETQYFGPGTRLLVL.

This clone has just a few counts. The V call is TRBV5-4, the J call TRBJ2-3, with a tentative D call TRBD2 (6 bases). This CDR3 is 13 amino acids long. Between the trimmed V and J ends, which lost 4 bases and 2 bases, there was a span of 8 bases. The germline gives CDR1 SGHNT, CDR2 YYREEE (reference sequence). As DNA, the CDR3 is TGTGCCAGCAGCAGGGACTCCACAGATACGCAGTATTTT. Translation gives CASSRDSTDTQYF.

The rearrangement joins TRBV11-2 to TRBJ2-1; 12 bases line up with TRBD2. This CDR3 region has 15 residues. Germline loops: CDR1 SGHAT, CDR2 FQNNGV. V lost 3 bases to trimming and J lost 7 bases; unmatched junction nucleotides: 4. The CDR3 reads CASSFRLAGVNEQFF. The CDR3 bases are TGTGCCAGCAGCTTTCGACTAGCGGGAGTAAATGAGCAGTTCTTC.

The gene calls are TRBV28 and TRBJ2-7; 12 bases are a match to TRBD2. Germline assignment: CDR1 MDHEN and CDR2 SYDVKM. The J segment lost 6 bases and the V segment lost 5 bases, leaving 8 bases of the junction unmatched. The CDR3 runs 15 residues. CDR3 in DNA: TGTGCCAGCAGTCCGACTAGCGGGAGTCTCTTCGAGCAGTACTTC. Protein product: CASSPTSGSLFEQYF.

The V call is TRBV7-9, the J call TRBJ2-7; 12 nucleotides align to TRBD2. In germline, CDR1 is SEHNR, CDR2 FQNEAQ (reference sequence). Germline trimming cut 5 bases from V and 0 bases from J; bases unmatched to any gene: 8. This CDR3 has 17 residues. CDR3 loop: CASSDPGTSGHSYEQYF. CDR3 bases: TGTGCCAGCAGCGATCCCGGGACTAGCGGGCACTCCTACGAGCAGTACTTC.

The chain carries TRBV19 and TRBJ1-5, with D uncertain. Germline V CDR1 and CDR2: LNHDA, SQIVND (reference sequence). The V and J ends lost 10 bases and 3 bases respectively, with 13 bases between them. The CDR3 consists of 13 residues. CDR3 loop: CATKGSNNQPQHF. In nucleotides, the CDR3 is TGTGCCACCAAGGGTTCCAACAATCAGCCCCAGCATTTT.

J is TRBJ1-6 and V is TRBV6-6, with no clear D. Germline CDR1 is MNHNY and CDR2 is SVGAGI (reference sequence). The germline V and J ends were trimmed by 0 bases and 10 bases, with 16 bases remaining between them. The CDR3 length is 16 residues. The CDR3 loop is CASSYSRTALRSPLHF. CDR3 sequence (DNA): TGTGCCAGCAGTTACTCGAGGACCGCGCTTCGCTCACCCCTCCACTTT.

The chain carries TRBV11-2 and TRBJ1-2, with D possibly being TRBD1 (6 bases). V was pared by 2 bases and J by 8 bases, with 12 bases between. The CDR3 runs to 13 residues. Germline-derived CDR1 and CDR2 are SGHAT and FQNNGV. This CDR3 reads CASSLKGGLGYTF. The CDR3 DNA reads as TGTGCCAGCAGCTTAAAAGGGGGGCTCGGCTACACCTTC.

CDR3 amino acids: CASSKGPTDTQYF. The CDR3 DNA sequence: TGTGCCAGCAGCAAAGGACCGACGGATACGCAGTATTTT. The rearrangement joins TRBV7-9 to TRBJ2-3, with D unclear. With 5 bases removed from V and 6 bases from J, the gap between germline ends came to 12 bases. The CDR3 has 13 residues. Germline V lookup: CDR1 SEHNR, CDR2 FQNEAQ (reference sequence).

On this clone: One end of the junction fails to match germline, which may point to a read error. The chain employs TRBV7-2 and TRBJ1-5; D is undetermined. Per the germline V gene, CDR1 is SGHTA and CDR2 is FQGNSA. The CDR3 runs 15 residues. The DNA for the CDR3 is TGTGCCAGCAGTTACACAGTCGATAGCAGTCAGCCCCAGCATTTT. Translating it yields CASSYTVDSSQPQHF. Full variable domain (rest looked up from reference TRBV7-2 and TRBJ1-5): GAGVSQSPSNKVTEKGKDVELRCDPISGHTALYWYRQSLGQGLEFLIYFQGNSAPDKSGLPSDRFSAERTGGSVSTLTIQRTQQEDSAVYLCASSYTVDSSQPQHFGDGTRLSIL.

The V call is TRBV9, the J call TRBJ2-7; D is ambiguous. Trimming pared 0 bases from V and 0 bases from J, leaving 4 bases between. The germline V gene has CDR1 SGDLS and CDR2 YYNGEE. The CDR3 is made up of 13 amino acids. CDR3 protein: CASSVGPSYEQYF. In nucleotides, the CDR3 is TGTGCCAGCAGCGTAGGCCCCTCCTACGAGCAGTACTTC. Filled out from reference TRBV9 and TRBJ2-7, the complete variable domain reads DSGVTQTPKHLITATGQRVTLRCSPRSGDLSVYWYQQSLDQGLQFLIQYYNGEERAKGNILERFSAQQFPDLHSELNLSSLELGDSALYFCASSVGPSYEQYFGPGTRLTVT.

The chain joins TRBV20-1 to TRBJ2-1, with D maybe TRBD1 (6 bases). Germline loops: CDR1 DFQATT, CDR2 SNEGSKA (reference sequence). Trimming took 3 bases from V and 6 from J, leaving 6 bases between them. The CDR3 runs to 11 residues. The CDR3 coding sequence is TGCAGTGCTAGCAGGGGCAATGAGCAGTTCTTC. Translating it yields CSASRGNEQFF.